This T cell receptor beta chain was captured in a study of tumor-infiltrating lymphocytes in localized non-small cell lung cancer. Whole-study context: The cohort mixed smokers and never-smokers, several histologies, and some post-neoadjuvant-chemotherapy samples.

TCRdb's copy holds only in-frame clones and misses some; the assay was immunoSEQ multiplex PCR. The data show 5,500 to 8,000 clones, with around 66% seen just once and around 6% held by the top ten. Whole-study results and caveats: Technical variation could not be separated from intratumor heterogeneity here. Higher tumor T cell infiltration than in uninvolved lung was supported by TCRbeta sequencing.

About this clone itself: What it recognizes is unknown.

Trimming pared 1 base from V and 6 bases from J, leaving 7 bases between. Germline values: CDR1 SEHNR, CDR2 FQNEAQ (reference sequence). The CDR3 loop spans 14 amino acids. This sequence joins TRBV7-9 and TRBJ1-6, with a tentative D call TRBD1 (5 bases). The receptor comes from a human donor with non-small cell lung cancer. Sequences were obtained from uninvolved lung tissue not adjacent to the tumor. This CDR3 reads CASSLGGGNSPLHF. The CDR3 DNA reads as TGTGCCAGCAGCTTAGGGGGCGGTAATTCACCCCTCCACTTT.